The present entry profiles one T cell receptor beta chain with its context. Its antigen is unidentified. V was shortened by 2 bases and J by 4 bases, with 16 bases between the two germline ends. CDR1 ENHRY and CDR2 SYGVKD come from the germline V gene. This CDR3 is built from 16 residues. These data originate in a study of cytomegalovirus exposure and HLA in healthy donors. Primers for the PCR totalled 60 Vbeta and 13 Jbeta. Original handling: Later analysis identified approximately 88 million unique TCR beta chains, 10 million to 12 million shared. TCRdb's table, derived via immunoSEQ multiplex PCR, lists solely in-frame clones and lacks some. The DNA gave D and trimming, while V, J and clone size come from that table. The repertoire includes roughly 93,000 clones, around three quarters of them detected once, and about 8% sits in the top ten. Points from the study as a whole: Under in vitro conditions, a few CMV-associated chains were confirmed as specific for CMV antigens. According to reports, the classifier identified cytomegalovirus status with high specificity and sensitivity.

The clonotype originates from a human donor in good health. Material for sequencing was PBMCs. The chain is built from TRBV10-3 and TRBJ2-3; TRBD2 is a possible D gene (7 bases). CDR3 residues: CAISERGGLTSDTQYF. The CDR3 nucleotides are TGTGCCATCAGTGAGAGGGGGGGACTAACCTCAGATACGCAGTATTTT.